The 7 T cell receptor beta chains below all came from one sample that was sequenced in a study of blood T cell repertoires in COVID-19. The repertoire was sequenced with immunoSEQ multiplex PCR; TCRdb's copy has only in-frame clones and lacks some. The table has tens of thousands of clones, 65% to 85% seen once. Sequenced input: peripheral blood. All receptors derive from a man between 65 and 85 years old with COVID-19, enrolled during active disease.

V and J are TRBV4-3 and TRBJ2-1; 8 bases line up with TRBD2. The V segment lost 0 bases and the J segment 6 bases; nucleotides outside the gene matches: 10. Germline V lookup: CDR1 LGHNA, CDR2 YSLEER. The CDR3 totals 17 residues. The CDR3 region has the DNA TGCGCCAGCAGCCAAGAAGCCGGGACTAGGAGGGGCAATGAGCAGTTCTTC. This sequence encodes CASSQEAGTRRGNEQFF.

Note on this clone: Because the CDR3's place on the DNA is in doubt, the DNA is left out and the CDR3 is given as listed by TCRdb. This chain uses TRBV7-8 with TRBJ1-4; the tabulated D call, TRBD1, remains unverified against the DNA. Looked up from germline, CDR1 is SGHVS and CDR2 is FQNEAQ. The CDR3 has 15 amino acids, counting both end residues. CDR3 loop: CASRRSGQGSEKLFF.

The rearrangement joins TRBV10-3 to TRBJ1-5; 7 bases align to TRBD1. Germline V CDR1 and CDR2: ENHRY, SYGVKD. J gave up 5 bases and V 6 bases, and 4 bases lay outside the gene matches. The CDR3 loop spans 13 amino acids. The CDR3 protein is CAISVDRDQPQHF. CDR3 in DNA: TGTGCCATCAGCGTAGACAGGGATCAGCCCCAGCATTTT.

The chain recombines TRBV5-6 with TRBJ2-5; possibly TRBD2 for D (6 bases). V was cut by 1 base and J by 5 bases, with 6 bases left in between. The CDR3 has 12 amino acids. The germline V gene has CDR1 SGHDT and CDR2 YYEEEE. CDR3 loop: CASSLRGETQYF. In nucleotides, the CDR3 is TGTGCCAGCAGCTTGCGGGGGGAGACCCAGTACTTC.

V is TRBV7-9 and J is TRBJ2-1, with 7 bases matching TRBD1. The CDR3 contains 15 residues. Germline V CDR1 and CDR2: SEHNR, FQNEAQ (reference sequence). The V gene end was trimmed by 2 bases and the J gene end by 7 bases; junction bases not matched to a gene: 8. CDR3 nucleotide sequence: TGTGCCAGCAGCTTACGGCTACAGGGGTTAAATGAGCAGTTCTTC. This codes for CASSLRLQGLNEQFF.

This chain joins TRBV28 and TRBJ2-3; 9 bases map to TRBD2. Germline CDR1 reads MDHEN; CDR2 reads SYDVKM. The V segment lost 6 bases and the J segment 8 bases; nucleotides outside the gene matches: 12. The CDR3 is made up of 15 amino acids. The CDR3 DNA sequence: TGTGCCAGCAGCTCCTCCGGGACTAGCTTCGGTACGCAGTATTTT. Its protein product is CASSSSGTSFGTQYF.

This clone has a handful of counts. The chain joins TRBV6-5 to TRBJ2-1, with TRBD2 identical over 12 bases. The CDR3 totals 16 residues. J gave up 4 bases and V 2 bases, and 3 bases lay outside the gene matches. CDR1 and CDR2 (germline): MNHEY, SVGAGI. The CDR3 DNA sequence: TGTGCCAGCAGTTACCAGGGACTAGCGGGTTACAATGAGCAGTTCTTC. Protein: CASSYQGLAGYNEQFF.